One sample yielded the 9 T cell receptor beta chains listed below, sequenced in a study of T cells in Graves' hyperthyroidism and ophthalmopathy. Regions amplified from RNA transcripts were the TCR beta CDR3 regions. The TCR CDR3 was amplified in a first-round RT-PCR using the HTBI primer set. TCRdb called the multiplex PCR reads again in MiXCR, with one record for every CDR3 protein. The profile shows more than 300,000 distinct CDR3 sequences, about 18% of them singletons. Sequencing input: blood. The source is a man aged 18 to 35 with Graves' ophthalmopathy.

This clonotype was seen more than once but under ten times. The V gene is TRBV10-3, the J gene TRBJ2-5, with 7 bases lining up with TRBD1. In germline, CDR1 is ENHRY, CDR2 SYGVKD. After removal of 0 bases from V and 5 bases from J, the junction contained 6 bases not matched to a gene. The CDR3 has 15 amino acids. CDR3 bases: TGTGCCATCAGTGAGTCGAGAGGGGGCCAGGAGACCCAGTACTTC. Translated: CAISESRGGQETQYF.

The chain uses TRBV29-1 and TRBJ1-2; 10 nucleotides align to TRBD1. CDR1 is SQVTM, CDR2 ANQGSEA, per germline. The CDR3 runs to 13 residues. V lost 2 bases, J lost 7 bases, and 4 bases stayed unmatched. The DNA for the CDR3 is TGCAGCGTTGAAACTGGGACAGGGGTTGGCTACACCTTC. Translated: CSVETGTGVGYTF.

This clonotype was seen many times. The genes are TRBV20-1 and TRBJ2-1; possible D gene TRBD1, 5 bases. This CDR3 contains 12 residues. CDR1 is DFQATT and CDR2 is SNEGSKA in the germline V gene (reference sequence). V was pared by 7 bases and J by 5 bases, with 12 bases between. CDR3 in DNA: TGCAGTGAAGGGGTCGTCGACAATGAGCAGTTCTTC. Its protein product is CSEGVVDNEQFF.

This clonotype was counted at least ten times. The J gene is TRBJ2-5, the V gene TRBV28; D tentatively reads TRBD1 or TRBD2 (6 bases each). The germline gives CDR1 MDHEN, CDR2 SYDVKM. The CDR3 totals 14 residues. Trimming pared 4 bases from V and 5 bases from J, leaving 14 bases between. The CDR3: CASSSPGAYETQYF. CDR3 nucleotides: TGTGCCAGCAGTTCCCCGGGGGCGTACGAGACCCAGTACTTC.

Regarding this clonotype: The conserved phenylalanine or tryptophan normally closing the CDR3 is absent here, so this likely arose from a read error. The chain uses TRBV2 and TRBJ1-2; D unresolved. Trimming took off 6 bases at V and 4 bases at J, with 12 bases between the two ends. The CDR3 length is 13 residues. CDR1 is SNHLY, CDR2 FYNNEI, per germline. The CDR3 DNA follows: TGTGCCAGCAGCCCTACGGGATTCTATGGCTACACCGTC. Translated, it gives CASSPTGFYGYTV.

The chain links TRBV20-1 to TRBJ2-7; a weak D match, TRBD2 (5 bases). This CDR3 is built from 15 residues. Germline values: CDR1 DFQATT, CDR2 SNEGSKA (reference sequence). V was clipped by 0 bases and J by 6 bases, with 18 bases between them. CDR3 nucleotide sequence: TGCAGTGCTAGAGATCGAGCGGCAGCCAGCAGCGAGCAGTACTTC. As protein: CSARDRAAASSEQYF.

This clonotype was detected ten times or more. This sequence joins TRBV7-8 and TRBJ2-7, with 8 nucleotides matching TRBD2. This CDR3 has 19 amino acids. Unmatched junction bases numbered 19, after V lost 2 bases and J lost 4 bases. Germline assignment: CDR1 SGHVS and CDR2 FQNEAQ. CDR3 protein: CASSLQSGTRFPKRYEQYF. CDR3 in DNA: TGTGCCAGCAGCTTACAATCCGGGACTAGGTTCCCGAAGCGGTACGAGCAGTACTTC.

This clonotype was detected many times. The CDR3 DNA reads TGTGCCAGCAGTCCCGACAGGGGGGTTGAAGCTTTCTTT. As protein: CASSPDRGVEAFF. The chain employs TRBV2 and TRBJ1-1, with 9 bases fitting TRBD1. V lost 5 bases to trimming and J lost 7 bases; unmatched junction nucleotides: 5. CDR1 and CDR2 (germline): SNHLY, FYNNEI. The CDR3 is 13 amino acids.

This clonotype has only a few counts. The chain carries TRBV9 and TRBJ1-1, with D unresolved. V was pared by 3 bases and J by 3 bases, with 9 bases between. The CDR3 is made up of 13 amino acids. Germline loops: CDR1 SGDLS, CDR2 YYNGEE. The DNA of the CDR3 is TGTGCCAGCAGCGACAAGTTCGACACTGAAGCTTTCTTT. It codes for CASSDKFDTEAFF.